Reported below is one TCR beta chain. These data belong to a study of shared clonotypes between healthy human individuals. The ends lost 7 bases at V and 5 bases at J; junction bases unmatched: 11. The germline gives CDR1 SGHAT, CDR2 FQNNGV. There are 16 residues in the CDR3. Genomic DNA of every subset was divided equally among multiple immunoSEQ plates. Unsorted PBMC DNA sequencing spanned ten immunoSEQ deep assay plates. In the authors' workflow: ImmunoSEQ junction-only sequences lacked quality scores, so their filtering differed. Assay used: immunoSEQ multiplex PCR; TCRdb lists only in-frame clones, some missing. Clone size and V and J calls were adopted from that table, with D and trimming inferred from the DNA. The repertoire includes more than 400,000 clones, 81% of them detected once, and roughly 13% sits in the top ten.

The gene calls are TRBV11-2 and TRBJ2-5; TRBD2 agrees at 12 bases. This clonotype originated in a woman aged 40 to 55 in good health. Some clones in this sample may be carry-over from other donors' samples. What was sequenced was PBMCs. The CDR3 DNA reads TGTGCCAGCACCTCTAGCGGGAGGGCCTCGGGGGAGACCCAGTACTTC. This codes for CASTSSGRASGETQYF.